The 14 T cell receptor beta chains presented below share a single source sample, sequenced in a study of blood T cell repertoires in COVID-19. Profiled with immunoSEQ multiplex PCR; TCRdb holds only in-frame clones, not every one. The sample has 150,000 to 200,000 clones; about nine tenths are singletons. The sample was PBMCs or T cells enriched from blood (not recorded which). These receptors all stem from a woman aged 25 to 45 who had recovered from COVID-19.

V usage is TRBV18 and J usage is TRBJ1-1; weak D call: TRBD1 (5 bases). V lost 6 bases and J 2 bases, leaving 13 bases between the germline ends. The CDR3 totals 14 residues. Germline CDR1 reads KGHSH; CDR2 reads LQKENI. The CDR3 DNA follows: TGTGCCAGCTCGACCAGTCAGGGTAACACTGAAGCTTTCTTT. It translates to CASSTSQGNTEAFF.

This clone was picked up a small number of times. The rearrangement joins TRBV7-2 to TRBJ2-5; D not certain. CDR1 is SGHTA and CDR2 is FQGNSA in the germline V gene. This CDR3 spans 14 amino acids. The V end lost 5 bases, the J end lost 1 base, and 11 bases lay between the germline ends. DNA of the CDR3: TGTGCCAGCAGCGTCACGAGGTTCCAAGAGACCCAGTACTTC. This gives the protein CASSVTRFQETQYF.

The chain has TRBV19 and TRBJ1-5; unclear D gene. This CDR3 spans 14 amino acids. V gave up 3 bases and J gave up 2 bases, with 8 bases separating them. Germline loops: CDR1 LNHDA, CDR2 SQIVND (reference sequence). The CDR3 spells CASSIMGGNQPQHF. The CDR3 nucleotides are TGTGCCAGTAGTATTATGGGAGGCAATCAGCCCCAGCATTTT.

This rearrangement joins TRBV7-6 to TRBJ1-6, with D tentatively TRBD1 (5 bases). Germline V lookup: CDR1 SGHVS, CDR2 FNYEAQ. V was clipped by 2 bases and J by 7 bases, with 15 bases between them. This CDR3 has 16 residues. The CDR3 protein is CASSLTAGKRNSPLHF. DNA of the CDR3: TGTGCCAGCAGCTTAACGGCAGGGAAGAGGAATTCACCCCTCCACTTT. Looking up the rest from reference TRBV7-6 and TRBJ1-6 gives the full variable domain: GAGVSQSPRYKVTKRGQDVALRCDPISGHVSLYWYRQALGQGPEFLTYFNYEAQQDKSGLPNDRFSAERPEGSISTLTIQRTEQRDSAMYRCASSLTAGKRNSPLHFGNGTRLTVT.

This clone showed up just once. The genes are TRBV7-8 and TRBJ1-1; maybe TRBD1 (6 bases). The CDR3 sequence is 15 residues long. Germline assignment: CDR1 SGHVS and CDR2 FQNEAQ. V lost 7 bases and J lost 5, with 20 bases in between. The CDR3 is CASTLGRGVRTEAFF. The CDR3 DNA sequence: TGTGCCAGCACGTTGGGCAGGGGAGTGAGAACTGAAGCTTTCTTT.

The genes are TRBV11-2 and TRBJ1-1; perhaps TRBD1 as D (6 bases). The V gene's germline CDR1 is SGHAT and CDR2 FQNNGV. The CDR3 is 15 amino acids. V dropped 5 bases and J dropped 3 bases, with 16 bases sitting between them. The CDR3 sequence is CASSLRRGGDTEAFF. CDR3 coding DNA: TGTGCCAGCAGCCTTCGAAGAGGGGGGGACACTGAAGCTTTCTTT.

CDR3 DNA sequence: TGCGCCAGCAGCCAAGTCCTAGCGGGGGACAACTACAATGAGCAGTTCTTC. As protein: CASSQVLAGDNYNEQFF. V usage is TRBV4-3 and J usage is TRBJ2-1, with 10 bases fitting TRBD2. The CDR3 loop spans 17 amino acids. The V gene's germline CDR1 is LGHNA and CDR2 YSLEER. The ends lost 1 base at V and 3 bases at J; junction bases unmatched: 6.

This clone was recorded only once. The chain has TRBV5-5 and TRBJ1-2; TRBD1 aligns across 12 bases. Germline lookup yields CDR1 SGHKS and CDR2 YYEKEE (reference sequence). The junction had 7 bases not matched to a gene; V was cut back by 3 bases and J by 7 bases. CDR3 size: 15 residues. The CDR3 DNA follows: TGTGCCAGCAGCTCCGGGACAGGGGGCGGGAGTGGCTACACCTTC. It is translated as CASSSGTGGGSGYTF.

J is TRBJ2-5 and V is TRBV7-9; D not resolved. Germline V gene data show CDR1 as SEHNR and CDR2 as FQNEAQ (reference sequence). Trimming took 1 base from V and 7 from J, leaving 10 bases between them. CDR3 size: 13 residues. The CDR3 DNA reads as TGTGCCAGCAGCTTAGGAGCGTCGGGGACCCAGTACTTC. Translated: CASSLGASGTQYF.

The CDR3: CASSSRQAGGETQYF. The CDR3 DNA reads TGTGCCAGCAGTTCCCGACAGGCGGGAGGAGAGACCCAGTACTTC. The V call is TRBV6-2 or TRBV6-3, the J call TRBJ2-5, with TRBD2 matching over 8 bases. The germline V gene encodes CDR1 MNHEY and CDR2 SVGEGT. V trimming: 4 bases; J trimming: 4 bases; junction bases outside the gene matches: 8. The CDR3 is 15 residues long.

The chain links TRBV30 to TRBJ1-6, with 10 bases matching TRBD1. CDR1 and CDR2 (germline): GTSNPN, SVGIG (reference sequence). This CDR3 contains 13 residues. V was pared by 2 bases and J by 11 bases, with 3 bases of the junction left unmatched. CDR3 residues: CAWSKGQGTPLHF. The DNA for the CDR3 is TGTGCCTGGAGTAAGGGACAGGGGACACCCCTCCACTTT.

J is TRBJ1-2 and V is TRBV4-2; D is ambiguous. Germline assignment: CDR1 LGHNA and CDR2 YNFKEQ. V was pared by 0 bases and J by 4 bases, with 12 bases between. The CDR3 is 15 residues long. CDR3 protein: CASSQEPDPGYGYTF. The CDR3 DNA sequence: TGTGCCAGCAGCCAAGAACCAGATCCAGGCTATGGCTACACCTTC.

This clone was detected only a few times. The CDR3 DNA sequence: TGTGCCAGCAGCACCTATGCCGGGGAGCTGTTTTTT. It codes for CASSTYAGELFF. This chain uses TRBV12-3 or TRBV12-4 with TRBJ2-2; D is undetermined. Between the trimmed V and J ends, which lost 6 bases and 6 bases, there was a span of 8 bases. This CDR3 comprises 12 residues.

The chain carries TRBV2 and TRBJ2-2, with D tentatively TRBD2 (6 bases). The CDR3 is made up of 16 amino acids. Germline lookup yields CDR1 SNHLY and CDR2 FYNNEI. Trimming removed 5 bases from V and 0 bases from J, with 13 bases in between. This chain's CDR3 is CASSPEIAANTGELFF. DNA of the CDR3: TGTGCCAGCAGTCCGGAAATAGCGGCGAACACCGGGGAGCTGTTTTTT.